This T cell receptor (beta chain) was identified during a study of cytomegalovirus exposure and HLA in healthy donors. Per germline, CDR1 LNHDA and CDR2 SQIVND (reference sequence). There are 14 residues in the CDR3. V trimming: 6 bases; J trimming: 3 bases; junction bases outside the gene matches: 4. With 60 Vbeta and 13 Jbeta primers, the PCR was carried out. Measured with immunoSEQ multiplex PCR; TCRdb has only the in-frame clones, and not every one. The table shows over 40,000 clones, with less than 75% occurring only once. The specimen sequenced was PBMCs. The source is a man aged 55 to 69 in good health and CMV-seropositive. This rearrangement joins TRBV19 to TRBJ2-3; 9 bases map to TRBD2. CDR3 region: CASSRTSETDTQYF. CDR3 DNA sequence: TGTGCCAGTAGCCGGACTAGCGAAACAGATACGCAGTATTTT. Complete variable domain (other parts from reference TRBV19 and TRBJ2-3): DGGITQSPKYLFRKEGQNVTLSCEQNLNHDAMYWYRQDPGQGLRLIYYSQIVNDFQKGDIAEGYSVSREKKESFPLTVTSAQKNPTAFYLCASSRTSETDTQYFGPGTRLTVL.